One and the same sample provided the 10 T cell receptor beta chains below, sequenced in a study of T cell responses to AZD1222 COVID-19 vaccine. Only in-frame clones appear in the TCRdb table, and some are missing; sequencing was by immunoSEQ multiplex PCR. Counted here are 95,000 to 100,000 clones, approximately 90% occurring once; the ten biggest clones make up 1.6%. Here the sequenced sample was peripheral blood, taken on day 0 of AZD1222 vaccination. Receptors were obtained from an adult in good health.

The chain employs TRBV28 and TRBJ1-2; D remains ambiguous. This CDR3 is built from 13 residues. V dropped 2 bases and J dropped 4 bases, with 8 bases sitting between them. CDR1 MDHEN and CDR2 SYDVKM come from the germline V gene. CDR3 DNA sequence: TGTGCCAGCAGTTTAGGACGGTCCTATGGCTACACCTTC. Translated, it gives CASSLGRSYGYTF.

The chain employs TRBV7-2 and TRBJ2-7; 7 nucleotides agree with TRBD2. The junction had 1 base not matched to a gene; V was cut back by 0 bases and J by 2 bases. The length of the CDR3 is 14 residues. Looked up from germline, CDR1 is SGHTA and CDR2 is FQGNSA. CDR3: CASSLAGGAYEQYF. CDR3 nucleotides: TGTGCCAGCAGCTTAGCGGGGGGGGCCTACGAGCAGTACTTC.

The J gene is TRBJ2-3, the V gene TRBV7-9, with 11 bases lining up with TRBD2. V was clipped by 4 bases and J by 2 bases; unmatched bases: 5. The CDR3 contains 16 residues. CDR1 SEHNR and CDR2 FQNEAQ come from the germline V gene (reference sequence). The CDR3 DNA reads TGTGCCAGCAGCTCGGGACTAGCGGATTTCACAGATACGCAGTATTTT. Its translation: CASSSGLADFTDTQYF.

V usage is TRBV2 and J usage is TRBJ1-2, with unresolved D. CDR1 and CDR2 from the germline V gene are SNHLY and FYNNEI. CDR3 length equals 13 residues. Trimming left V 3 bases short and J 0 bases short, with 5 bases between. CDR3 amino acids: CASSEQSNYGYTF. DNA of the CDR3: TGTGCCAGCAGTGAGCAGTCTAACTATGGCTACACCTTC. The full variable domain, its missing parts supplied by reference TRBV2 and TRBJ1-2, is EPEVTQTPSHQVTQMGQEVILRCVPISNHLYFYWYRQILGQKVEFLVSFYNNEISEKSEIFDDQFSVERPDGSNFTLKIRSTKLEDSAMYFCASSEQSNYGYTFGSGTRLTVV.

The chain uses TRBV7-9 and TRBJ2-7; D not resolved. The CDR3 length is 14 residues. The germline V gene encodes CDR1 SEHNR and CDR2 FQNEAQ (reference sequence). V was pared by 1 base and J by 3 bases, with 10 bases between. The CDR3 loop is CASSLGGQVYEQYF. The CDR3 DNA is TGTGCCAGCAGCTTAGGAGGTCAAGTCTACGAGCAGTACTTC.

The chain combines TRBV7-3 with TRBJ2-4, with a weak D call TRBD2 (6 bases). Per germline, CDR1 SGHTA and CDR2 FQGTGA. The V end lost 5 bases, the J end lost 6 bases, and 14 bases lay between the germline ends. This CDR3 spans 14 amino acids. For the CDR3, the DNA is TGTGCCAGCAGCCTCTCTGGCGGGGTAAACATTCAGTACTTC. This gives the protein CASSLSGGVNIQYF.

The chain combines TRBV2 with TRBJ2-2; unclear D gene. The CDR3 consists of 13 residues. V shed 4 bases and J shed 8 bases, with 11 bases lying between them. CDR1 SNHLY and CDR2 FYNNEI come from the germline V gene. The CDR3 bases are TGTGCCAGCAGTGTCTTTCTTAGGGGGGAGCTGTTTTTT. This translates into CASSVFLRGELFF. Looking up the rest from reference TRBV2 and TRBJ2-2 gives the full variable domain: EPEVTQTPSHQVTQMGQEVILRCVPISNHLYFYWYRQILGQKVEFLVSFYNNEISEKSEIFDDQFSVERPDGSNFTLKIRSTKLEDSAMYFCASSVFLRGELFFGEGSRLTVL.

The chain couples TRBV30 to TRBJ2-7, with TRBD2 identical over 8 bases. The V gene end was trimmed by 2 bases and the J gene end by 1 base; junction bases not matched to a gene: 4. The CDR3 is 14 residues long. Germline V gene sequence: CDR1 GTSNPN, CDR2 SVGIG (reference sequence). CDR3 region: CAWSISGASYEQYF. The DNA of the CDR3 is TGTGCCTGGAGTATTAGCGGGGCTTCCTACGAGCAGTACTTC.

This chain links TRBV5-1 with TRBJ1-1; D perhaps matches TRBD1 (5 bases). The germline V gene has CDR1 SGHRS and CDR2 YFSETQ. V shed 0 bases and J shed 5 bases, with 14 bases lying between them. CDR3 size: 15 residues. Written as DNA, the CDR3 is TGCGCCAGCAGCTTGGTCGGGGGATTGAGTACTGAAGCTTTCTTT. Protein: CASSLVGGLSTEAFF.

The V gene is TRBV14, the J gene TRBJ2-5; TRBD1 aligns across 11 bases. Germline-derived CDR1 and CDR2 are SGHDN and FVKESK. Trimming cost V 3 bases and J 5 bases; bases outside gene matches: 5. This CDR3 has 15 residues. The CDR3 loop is CASSHLGTGGETQYF. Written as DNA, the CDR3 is TGTGCCAGCAGCCATCTCGGGACAGGGGGTGAGACCCAGTACTTC.